This entry describes one T cell receptor (beta chain). This clone was seen a few times. Which antigen it targets is not known. No clone much larger than this one lies a single base away; base qualities are absent. The CDR3, cysteine through phenylalanine, is 14 amino acids long. The read is trimmed to its CDR3 DNA, 42 bases read in frame from base 1. CDR1 and CDR2, per the germline V gene, are SNHLY and FYNNEI. The V end loses 4 bases and the J end loses 5 bases, and a stretch of 14 bases separates them. The cohort comprised fewer than 750 healthy bone marrow donors. At the time of sampling, all cohort members were nominally healthy, though unrecorded immune exposures were likely present. The donor tested CMV seropositive, placing the donor among the 289 seropositive members of the cohort. A peripheral blood sample was collected from each donor, and TCR beta sequencing was performed on peripheral blood mononuclear cells. Genomic DNA extraction from the blood cell samples was performed with the Qiagen DNeasy Blood Extraction Kit.

Receptor libraries were prepared by the immunoSEQ multiplex PCR assay. For the multiplex PCR, a mixture combining 60 forward primers for TCR Vbeta segments and 13 reverse primers for TCR Jbeta segments was used. The CDR3 region of rearranged TCR beta genes was amplified from genomic DNA with a multiplex PCR assay. Amplified TCR beta libraries were sequenced as 87-base-pair reads on the Illumina HiSeq System. The original methods were these. A later analysis counted 65 million to 90 million unique TCR beta chains across the 600 to 850 repertoires, and some 11 million of these chains were shared by at least two donors. Raw reads were error-corrected and collapsed into unique sequences by a nearest-neighbor algorithm in which closely related sequences were merged to remove PCR and sequencing errors. To assign V, D and J gene segments, CDR3 sequences were aligned to IMGT reference sequences. Each retained sequence needed at least a six-nucleotide match to both a V gene segment and a J gene segment. A rearrangement counted as productive if the CDR3 had no stop codons and remained in frame with V and J, and every other rearrangement counted as non-productive. CDR3 was defined by IMGT convention, running from the second conserved V-encoded cysteine to the conserved J-encoded phenylalanine. In an earlier analysis of roughly 580 of the donors, sequences lacking an unambiguous match to a single V gene segment were excluded. In an earlier analysis of some 590 of the donors, a V segment was called functional when productive rearrangements were above 56.7%, and segregating when the standard deviation between donors exceeded 5%. A statistical classification framework was developed to diagnose cytomegalovirus status using the catalog of TCR beta chain sequences. In a later analysis, TCR nucleotide sequences were compared against IMGT/GENE-DB human TR gene sequences so that V and J genes could be assigned. The TCRdist pipeline was used in a later analysis to assign CDR3 sequences and most-parsimonious VDJ recombination scenarios. In a later analysis, every TCR beta chain was defined by the combination of its CDR3 amino acid sequence and its V-gene family, and reads without a unique V-gene family were dropped. As a way to deal with suspected cross-contamination and a sequencing artifact, a later analysis dropped 640 or so nucleotide sequences that were highly shared and had low generation probability. For each public chain, a later analysis derived a clonal expansion index from normalized ranks of inferred template counts within each repertoire. In a later analysis, generation probabilities were computed using a VDJ recombination model fitted to out-of-frame rearrangements, and the results were checked against IGoR. A later analysis scored TCR-TCR, TCR-HLA and TCR-CMV co-occurrence with hypergeometric tests, applying a repertoire-size bias correction to TCR pairs. False discovery rates were estimated in a later analysis by permuting HLA or CMV assignments 20 times. In a later analysis, co-occurring TCRs were grouped with DBSCAN, and TCRdist sequence similarity was added when clustering was performed within HLA-allele-positive subsets. Co-occurrence clustering excluded repertoires with fewer than 30,000 or more than 120,000 public chains, plus five with anomalous nucleotide sharing. Imported from immuneACCESS, the table was reduced by TCRdb to in-frame sequences with V and J called. These copies leave out some clones; in studies compared against another copy, an unresolved V gene accounts for under half, and the cause of the remainder is not known. That table gives V, J and clone size, and the DNA gave D and trimming. In this sample the table shows some 170,000 clones, about 9% of which occur a single time. The ten most abundant clones make up 1% to 1.5% of the sample.

This specimen comes from a study of cytomegalovirus exposure and HLA in healthy donors (dated by TCRdb to the late 2010s). General notes on the study: According to an earlier analysis of a few hundred of the donors, some 170 million T cells yielded roughly 110 million unique TCR beta sequences and 250 to 350 Gb of sequence data. About 300 gigabases of sequencing data and 80 million or so unique TCR sequences were included in an early release covering 550 to 800 HLA-typed donors. Among the 398 genotyped donors, roughly 80% belonged to the genetic ancestry cluster associated with self-reported Caucasian donors. The study aimed to test whether cataloging public T cell receptors could reveal signatures of past pathogen exposure. The study used immunosequencing to profile the T cell repertoires of several hundred subjects and linked those repertoires to cytomegalovirus serostatus. In addition to the first cohort of several hundred subjects, a separate validation cohort of 120 different subjects was used. To predict cytomegalovirus infection status, the study combined high-throughput TCR immunosequencing, statistical association of individual TCRs with disease status, and machine learning. A later analysis re-analyzed previously published TCR beta repertoires from approximately 670 donors and added high-resolution HLA genotyping to study TCR occurrence patterns. The later analysis used no new phenotypic data to find candidate immune exposures, relying instead on TCR beta sequences and their occurrence across donors. In an earlier analysis of around 540 of the donors, high-throughput TCR beta sequencing was used to judge whether each TCR beta V gene segment behaved as functional or pseudogenic. Donor age, sex, ethnicity and CMV serostatus were compiled together with the repertoire data. In a later genetic analysis, genome-wide SNP genotypes for about 55% of the roughly 700 donors were used, and that subset was treated as a discovery cohort. All discovery cohort repertoires had been generated using a single sequencing platform. Class I and class II HLA loci were covered by the typing at four-digit resolution. Typing coverage varied by locus: roughly 620-630 donors for A, B, C, DRB1 and DQB1; roughly 500 for DQA1; 600 to 610 for DPA1; some 470 for DPB1. Because of strong linkage in the cohort, roughly 5 DR-DQ haplotypes were treated as single units for association and clustering. Among 350 to 400 genotyped donors of the cohort, an average of approximately 240,000 unique TCR beta nucleotide sequences were sequenced per donor, 15% to 20% of them non-productive. The full study reports these points: Fewer than 20 rarely observed V segments, including chromosome 9 orphons, were excluded from the earlier analysis of approximately 500 of the donors because counts were too low. HLA typing was unavailable for some donors at each locus, so association tests used only the typed subset. An association between a missense DCLRE1C variant and V-gene and J-gene trimming of TCR beta chains was found in a later genetic analysis and replicated in an independent cohort. In the study, approximately 160 TCR beta chains were listed as associated with cytomegalovirus. Linkage disequilibrium might explain the correlated functional status among segregating V segments, but an unknown experimental factor could not be excluded. According to a later analysis, parvovirus B19, influenza, CMV and Epstein-Barr virus appeared linked to several top co-occurrence clusters. Three of the identified cytomegalovirus-associated TCR beta chains were confirmed in vitro to be specific for cytomegalovirus antigens. In an earlier analysis of about 600 of the donors, most TCR beta V segments appeared in productive rearrangements about 90% or about 30% of the time, broadly matching IMGT annotations. A later analysis associated some 17,000 TCR beta sequences with specific HLA alleles at a false discovery rate of 0.05. Because the 87-base-pair reads could not distinguish some IMGT-functional V segments, including TRBV6-2 and TRBV6-3, those segments were excluded. Compared with equally common non-associated chains, HLA-associated TCR beta chains in a later analysis were more clonally expanded and had lower generation probabilities. A further reported finding was that TCR beta sequences accurately predicted the HLA-A and HLA-B alleles for most subjects in the first cohort. A later analysis found that most CMV-associated TCR beta chains appeared HLA-restricted, with HLA associations seemingly driven largely by CMV exposure. The presence/absence analyses assumed that sequencing depth was roughly uniform across donors, and that assumption may not be true. The cohort was sequenced for TCR beta chains only, and without alpha or paired-chain data the features that could be detected were limited. The only immune exposure information available for the cohort was CMV serostatus. The authors suggested that the approach could potentially be extended to other disease states and immunological phenotypes. A cluster of highly shared sequence variants was judged likely to be a technical artifact of the sequencing pipeline. Most TCR sequences were seen in very few donors, while some public TCRs were found in many individuals. In a later analysis, TCR association rates were found to vary across HLA loci, with the most associated TCRs seen for DRB1 alleles and the fewest for HLA-C alleles. The classifier was reported to diagnose cytomegalovirus status with high specificity and sensitivity in both the original and validation cohorts. Compared with the approximately 700-donor mean, donors in an Asian-associated ancestry cluster had fewer N-insertions in productive TCRs, according to a later genetic analysis. Strong co-occurrence of HLA alleles, especially DR and DQ, made assigning TCR associations to individual alleles difficult.

The sequenced sample was PBMCs. This clonotype was obtained from a woman in her twenties or thirties in good health and CMV-seropositive. The chain was built from TRBV2 and TRBJ2-5, with TRBD2 tentatively as D gene (7 bases match). Here is the DNA: TGTGCCAGCAGTGTACAGGGAGGGCAGGAGACCCAGTACTTC. This gives the protein CASSVQGGQETQYF.